The clone carrying this TCR beta chain turned up a few times. Germline V gene lookup returns CDR1 MGHRA and CDR2 YSYEKL. CDR3 length: 17 amino acids. V shed 4 bases and J shed 1 base, with 14 bases lying between them. The assay was immunoSEQ multiplex PCR, and TCRdb's table has in-frame clones only and misses some. The data hold 220,000 or so clones, with about 83% observed a single time. This sample was included in a study of blood T cell repertoires in COVID-19. The wider study: Samples came from the United States, Italy and Spain, spanning acute and convalescent COVID-19. Sample material is recorded as cDNA or gDNA derived from T cells, B-cell-depleted T cells, or PBMCs.

Clinical history reported by participants formed the basis on which cohorts were assigned. Recovered participants had two consecutive negative NP/OP PCR tests, healthcare professional clearance, or symptom resolution. Sample: PBMCs or T cells enriched from blood (not recorded which). The clonotype was recovered from a middle-aged woman who had recovered from COVID-19. The chain combines TRBV4-1 with TRBJ2-6; D gene uncertain. The CDR3 DNA follows: TGCGCCAGCAGCCTAACCTTCGGAGTGTCTGGGGCCAACGTCCTGACTTTC. Translation gives CASSLTFGVSGANVLTF.